A selection of T cell receptor beta chains follows, all from one sample in a study of CD8 T cells in ankylosing spondylitis. One entry per CDR3 protein, called by TCRdb with MiXCR from the 5' RACE reads. The sample lists some 29,000 distinct CDR3 sequences, 7.2% occurring once. Sequenced input: blood, either unsorted or a sorted T cell fraction (not recorded which). Source of these receptors: a male donor with ankylosing spondylitis or in good health (not recorded which). CDR3s include the opening cysteine and the closing phenylalanine or tryptophan. A D gene is named only where the DNA matches it firmly. Not all rows give a size; the values are once, few, many and, for expanded clones, a class.

d_gene,abundance,v_gene,j_gene,CDR3aa,CDR3nt
NA,few,TRBV12-3/TRBV12-4,TRBJ1-1,CASSSTVTPGGTEAFF,TGTGCCAGCAGTTCCACGGTTACACCGGGGGGCACTGAAGCTTTCTTT
TRBD2,many,TRBV20-1,TRBJ2-3,CSAKSGGTDTQYF,TGCAGTGCTAAGAGCGGGGGCACAGATACGCAGTATTTT
TRBD2,once,TRBV5-5,TRBJ2-2,CASSLGGRKNGELFF,TGTGCCAGCAGCTTGGGCGGGAGGAAGAACGGGGAGCTGTTTTTT
TRBD2,many,TRBV19,TRBJ2-1,CASSRTGTSGYNEQFF,TGTGCCAGTAGTAGAACCGGGACTAGCGGATACAATGAGCAGTTCTTC
TRBD2,many,TRBV4-2,TRBJ2-4,CASSQEALAGIIQYF,TGTGCCAGCAGCCAAGAAGCACTAGCGGGGATAATTCAGTACTTC
NA,few,TRBV12-3/TRBV12-4,TRBJ2-2,CASSKTSTGELFF,TGTGCCAGCAGTAAAACGTCCACCGGGGAGCTGTTTTTT
NA,NA,TRBV7-6,TRBJ2-7,CTSSNQVDEQYF,TGTACCAGCAGTAACCAGGTGGACGAGCAGTACTTC
TRBD2,many,TRBV20-1,TRBJ2-7,CSARDYRLAGGREEQYF,TGCAGTGCTAGAGATTACCGACTAGCGGGAGGGCGTGAAGAGCAGTACTTC
NA,many,TRBV28,TRBJ2-7,CASSLPTGYEQYF,TGTGCCAGCAGTTTACCAACAGGCTACGAGCAGTACTTC
NA,many,TRBV12-5,TRBJ2-7,CASGRTEGYEQYF,TGTGCTAGTGGCCGGACAGAGGGCTACGAGCAGTACTTC
NA,many,TRBV25-1,TRBJ2-1,CASSEGLLYNEQFF,TGTGCCAGCAGTGAGGGACTGTTATACAATGAGCAGTTCTTC
NA,many,TRBV20-1,TRBJ2-5,CSARASGDRYQETQYF,TGCAGTGCTAGAGCGTCAGGGGACCGCTACCAAGAGACCCAGTACTTC
NA,many,TRBV5-1,TRBJ2-3,CASSSVEGGGSTDTQYF,TGCGCCAGCAGCTCGGTAGAAGGGGGAGGCAGCACAGATACGCAGTATTTT
NA,many,TRBV29-1,TRBJ2-3,CSVDRGLGVGDTQYF,TGCAGCGTTGACCGGGGCCTAGGTGTCGGCGATACGCAGTATTTT
TRBD1,NA,TRBV7-2,TRBJ1-6,CASSLGWGQGGSPLHF,TGTGCCAGCAGCTTAGGTTGGGGACAGGGAGGTTCACCCCTCCACTTT
TRBD1,many,TRBV5-1,TRBJ2-6,CASSLETGRRSGANVLTF,TGCGCCAGCAGCTTGGAGACAGGGAGAAGATCTGGGGCCAACGTCCTGACTTTC
TRBD2,few,TRBV25-1,TRBJ2-5,CASMLSGRGETQYF,TGTGCCAGCATGCTTAGCGGGAGGGGGGAGACCCAGTACTTC
NA,many,TRBV20-1,TRBJ1-5,CSARWVQGDRNQPQHF,TGCAGTGCTAGATGGGTGCAGGGTGATCGCAATCAGCCCCAGCATTTT
NA,many,TRBV20-1,TRBJ1-3,CSARQGRNTIYF,TGCAGTGCTAGACAAGGGAGAAACACCATATATTTT
TRBD2,NA,TRBV11-2,TRBJ2-7,CASSLGRGTSGTGSEQYF,TGTGCCAGCAGCTTAGGAAGAGGGACTAGCGGGACCGGGAGCGAGCAGTACTTC
NA,many,TRBV15,TRBJ1-4,CATSRRAASEKLFF,TGTGCCACCAGCAGGAGAGCGGCGAGTGAAAAACTGTTTTTT
NA,many,TRBV15,TRBJ1-5,CATSRDRMNQPQHF,TGTGCCACCAGCAGAGATCGGATGAATCAGCCCCAGCATTTT
NA,many,TRBV19,TRBJ1-5,CASSLTPGDQPQHF,TGTGCCAGTAGTCTGACGCCCGGGGATCAGCCCCAGCATTTT
TRBD2,many,TRBV2,TRBJ2-1,CASNAGGPPNEQFF,TGTGCCAGCAACGCGGGAGGACCTCCCAATGAGCAGTTCTTC
NA,many,TRBV7-6,TRBJ2-2,CASSLTDGELFF,TGTGCCAGCAGCTTAACGGACGGGGAGCTGTTTTTT
TRBD2,NA,TRBV7-9,TRBJ2-7,CASSPIPGLAAEQYF,TGTGCCAGCAGCCCAATACCGGGACTAGCGGCCGAGCAGTACTTC
TRBD2,NA,TRBV12-3/TRBV12-4,TRBJ2-1,CASSFGRDEQFF,TGTGCCAGCAGTTTCGGGAGGGATGAGCAGTTCTTC
TRBD2,many,TRBV5-5,TRBJ2-7,CASSSPGLASYEQYF,TGTGCCAGCAGCTCTCCGGGACTAGCTTCCTACGAGCAGTACTTC
TRBD1,many,TRBV12-3/TRBV12-4,TRBJ2-7,CASSREGAALYF,TGTGCCAGCAGCCGAGAGGGGGCCGCACTGTACTTC
NA,NA,TRBV5-1,TRBJ2-1,CASSLGRSAKKNSEQFF,TGCGCCAGCAGCTTAGGTCGGAGCGCCAAGAAAAACAGTGAGCAGTTCTTC
NA,many,TRBV28,TRBJ2-5,CASSTQETQYF,TGTGCCAGCAGTACGCAAGAGACCCAGTACTTC
NA,many,TRBV18,TRBJ2-1,CASSPVDRHNEQFF,TGTGCCAGCTCACCAGTCGACAGACACAATGAGCAGTTCTTC
NA,many,TRBV25-1,TRBJ1-1,CASSASETRTEAFF,TGTGCCAGCAGTGCGTCTGAGACAAGGACTGAAGCTTTCTTT
TRBD2,many,TRBV15,TRBJ2-5,CATSLRTGGETQYF,TGTGCCACCAGCTTAAGGACGGGAGGGGAGACCCAGTACTTC
TRBD1,many,TRBV27,TRBJ2-7,CASSYRDRLHEQYF,TGTGCCAGCAGCTACCGGGACAGGCTCCACGAGCAGTACTTC
NA,many,TRBV4-2,TRBJ2-3,CASSQDQGGGPTNTQYF,TGTGCCAGCAGCCAAGATCAGGGGGGAGGGCCTACGAATACGCAGTATTTT
TRBD2,many,TRBV20-1,TRBJ2-3,CSASGTSGSLSARVDTQYF,TGCAGTGCTAGCGGGACTAGCGGGTCATTATCGGCACGGGTGGATACGCAGTATTTT
NA,many,TRBV9,TRBJ2-2,CASSPRAVGNTGELFF,TGTGCCAGCAGCCCCAGAGCTGTAGGGAACACCGGGGAGCTGTTTTTT
TRBD2,many,TRBV28,TRBJ2-7,CASSLAGGAYEQYF,TGTGCCAGCAGTTTAGCGGGAGGAGCCTACGAGCAGTACTTC